A single sample gave rise to the 22 T cell receptor beta chains below, sequenced in a study of T-cell reconstitution after alpha-beta-depleted transplantation in children. TCRbeta library preparation incorporated unique molecular identifiers. Using its own MiXCR run on the PCR reads, TCRdb lists one record per CDR3 protein. The sample has about 980,000 distinct CDR3 sequences, about 29% seen once. The source material was PBMCs, mostly from graft donor cells, sampled 360 days after TCRalphabeta/CD19-depleted stem cell transplant. All receptors derive from a boy under three years old who had a stem cell transplant for SCID, so the T cells may come from the graft donor.

This clonotype was picked up one time. This sequence joins TRBV6-2 or TRBV6-3 and TRBJ2-3, with D perhaps matching TRBD2 (5 bases). Germline V lookup: CDR1 MNHEY, CDR2 SVGEGT. There are 15 residues in the CDR3. V lost 6 bases, J lost 4 bases, and 17 bases lay in between. The CDR3: CASSPRSEGADTQYF. CDR3 bases: TGTGCCAGCAGCCCGCGCAGCGAGGGAGCAGATACGCAGTATTTT.

The rearrangement links TRBV20-1 to TRBJ1-1; weak D call: TRBD1 (5 bases). The V and J ends lost 5 bases and 0 bases respectively, with 10 bases between them. This CDR3 spans 13 amino acids. The germline V gene encodes CDR1 DFQATT and CDR2 SNEGSKA (reference sequence). CDR3 nucleotide sequence: TGCAGTGCTCAACGGGGGGTGAACACTGAAGCTTTCTTT. As protein: CSAQRGVNTEAFF.

V and J are TRBV28 and TRBJ2-1; the D gene is possibly TRBD1 (6 bases). The CDR3 contains 15 residues. Germline V gene data show CDR1 as MDHEN and CDR2 as SYDVKM. The V and J ends lost 5 bases and 7 bases respectively, with 18 bases between them. Written as DNA, the CDR3 is TGTGCCAGCAGTCGTAGGACAGTAGAACCGAATGAGCAGTTCTTC. Translated: CASSRRTVEPNEQFF.

This clonotype showed up just a few times. This chain links TRBV12-3 or TRBV12-4 with TRBJ2-1; no firm D call. This CDR3 contains 14 residues. V gave up 5 bases and J gave up 10 bases, with 18 bases separating them. The CDR3 nucleotides read TGTGCCAGCAGTCCGGAACGGACGGTTGGAGAGCAGTTCTTC. Its translation is CASSPERTVGEQFF.

The gene calls are TRBV20-1 and TRBJ2-5; 8 bases are a match to TRBD2. The CDR3 is made up of 15 amino acids. Looked up from germline, CDR1 is DFQATT and CDR2 is SNEGSKA (reference sequence). The V gene end was trimmed by 4 bases and the J gene end by 5 bases; junction bases not matched to a gene: 12. CDR3: CSATTPSRGEETQYF. In DNA form, the CDR3 reads TGCAGTGCTACTACCCCCTCGCGGGGGGAGGAGACCCAGTACTTC.

This rearrangement joins TRBV20-1 to TRBJ2-7; 15 bases match TRBD2. The CDR3 has 14 residues. Losses at the gene ends were 5 bases for V and 6 bases for J; bases not matched to a gene: 5. Per germline, CDR1 DFQATT and CDR2 SNEGSKA (reference sequence). The CDR3 region is CSAGGLAGGGEQYF. The DNA of the CDR3 is TGCAGTGCTGGGGGACTAGCGGGGGGCGGCGAGCAGTACTTC.

This rearrangement joins TRBV6-5 to TRBJ1-1; D is unclear. Trimming removed 2 bases at V and 1 base at J, with 14 bases between. The CDR3 totals 16 residues. Germline-derived CDR1 and CDR2 are MNHEY and SVGAGI. The CDR3 is CASSYIVLQANTEAFF. CDR3 coding DNA: TGTGCCAGCAGTTACATTGTTTTGCAGGCGAACACTGAAGCTTTCTTT.

V usage is TRBV5-1 and J usage is TRBJ2-1; D is unresolved. Germline V CDR1 and CDR2: SGHRS, YFSETQ. There are 14 residues in the CDR3. V was clipped by 1 base and J by 5 bases, with 10 bases between them. The CDR3 protein is CASSLYAPNNEQFF. The CDR3 DNA is TGCGCCAGCAGCTTGTACGCGCCCAACAATGAGCAGTTCTTC.

In its sample, this clonotype was seen a few times. The V and J genes are TRBV12-3 or TRBV12-4 and TRBJ2-7; D is uncertain. This CDR3 comprises 15 residues. The V and J ends lost 4 bases and 3 bases respectively, with 16 bases between them. The CDR3 DNA reads as TGTGCCAGCAGTTCCCGGGTTTCCCCTCTCTACGAGCAGTACTTC. It is translated as CASSSRVSPLYEQYF.

This chain joins TRBV28 and TRBJ2-3; D is uncertain. The CDR3 contains 14 residues. Trimming took 4 bases from V and 0 from J, leaving 8 bases between them. The V gene's germline CDR1 is MDHEN and CDR2 SYDVKM. The CDR3 region is CASSSLFSTDTQYF. In nucleotides, the CDR3 is TGTGCCAGCAGTTCCCTCTTTAGCACAGATACGCAGTATTTT.

This clonotype was observed a handful of times. The rearrangement uses TRBV20-1 and TRBJ2-5; D is perhaps TRBD2 (5 bases). The CDR3 covers 16 residues. Germline V gene lookup returns CDR1 DFQATT and CDR2 SNEGSKA (reference sequence). V was pared by 1 base and J by 3 bases, with 18 bases between. The chain's CDR3 is CSARAARGRVKETQYF. The CDR3 DNA reads TGCAGTGCTAGAGCCGCCCGGGGTAGAGTAAAAGAGACCCAGTACTTC.

This clonotype occurred a few times. V usage is TRBV29-1 and J usage is TRBJ2-1, with 8 bases matching TRBD1. The CDR3 contains 14 residues. Trimming at V came to 2 bases and at J to 6 bases, leaving 6 bases not matched to a gene. CDR1 SQVTM and CDR2 ANQGSEA come from the germline V gene. The CDR3 region has the DNA TGCAGCGTTGAATTGGACAGGGTGCGCAATGAGCAGTTCTTC. Encoded protein: CSVELDRVRNEQFF.

The chain joins TRBV7-7 to TRBJ2-2; D gene uncertain. The V gene lost 1 base and the J gene lost 6 bases, with 9 bases spanning the gap. The CDR3 loop spans 14 amino acids. CDR1 is SSHAT and CDR2 is FNYEAQ in the germline V gene (reference sequence). The CDR3 region is CASSLGTTSGELFF. The CDR3 DNA reads as TGTGCCAGCAGCTTAGGGACCACCTCCGGGGAGCTGTTTTTT.

The J gene is TRBJ2-7, the V gene TRBV7-2, with 7 bases lining up with TRBD1. Trimming removed 4 bases from V and 5 bases from J; junction bases left unmatched: 5. In germline, CDR1 is SGHTA, CDR2 FQGNSA. The CDR3 spans 13 residues. CDR3 in amino acids: CASSSRQGDEQYF. The CDR3 nucleotides are TGTGCCAGCAGCTCACGACAGGGCGACGAGCAGTACTTC.

This clonotype was counted between two and nine times. The V call is TRBV20-1, the J call TRBJ2-5; tentatively, D is TRBD2 (6 bases). The CDR3 spans 15 residues. V lost 7 bases, J lost 2 bases, and 20 bases lay in between. Germline V gene data show CDR1 as DFQATT and CDR2 as SNEGSKA (reference sequence). CDR3 region: CSVDPGGTHQETQYF. CDR3 bases: TGCAGTGTCGATCCCGGCGGGACTCATCAAGAGACCCAGTACTTC.

The rearrangement links TRBV12-3 or TRBV12-4 to TRBJ1-1; perhaps TRBD1 as D (5 bases). The CDR3 runs to 17 residues. The V and J ends lost 3 bases and 4 bases respectively, with 21 bases between them. The CDR3 DNA is TGTGCCAGCAGTTTCTCTGGCAGGGTGAATTTCGTCACTGAAGCTTTCTTT. This sequence encodes CASSFSGRVNFVTEAFF.

The chain combines TRBV4-3 with TRBJ1-3; D not certain. The germline V gene encodes CDR1 LGHNA and CDR2 YSLEER. CDR3 size: 13 residues. V gave up 3 bases and J gave up 2 bases, with 5 bases separating them. The CDR3 is CASSQAPGNTIYF. The CDR3 coding sequence is TGCGCCAGCAGCCAGGCTCCTGGAAACACCATATATTTT.

The chain employs TRBV12-3 or TRBV12-4 and TRBJ1-1, with 7 positions matching TRBD1. The junction had 7 bases not matched to a gene; V was cut back by 2 bases and J by 4 bases. This CDR3 has 15 residues. The CDR3 DNA reads TGTGCCAGCAGTTTACTCACACAGGGGCTCACTGAAGCTTTCTTT. Its protein product is CASSLLTQGLTEAFF.

This clonotype was counted between two and nine times. This chain joins TRBV11-2 and TRBJ2-7; D might be TRBD1 (5 bases). The CDR3 contains 16 residues. CDR1 SGHAT and CDR2 FQNNGV come from the germline V gene. The V gene lost 5 bases and the J gene lost 2 bases, with 19 bases spanning the gap. CDR3 bases: TGTGCCAGCAGCCCAGGGCCCTTGCCTGGAACCTACGAGCAGTACTTC. Translated, it gives CASSPGPLPGTYEQYF.

The chain links TRBV28 to TRBJ2-7; D not resolved. Germline lookup yields CDR1 MDHEN and CDR2 SYDVKM. The germline V and J ends were trimmed by 7 bases and 7 bases, with 17 bases remaining between them. This CDR3 has 13 residues. CDR3 region: CASTLGIASEQYF. The CDR3 DNA sequence: TGTGCCAGCACCCTAGGGATAGCCTCTGAGCAGTACTTC.

The rearrangement uses TRBV11-1 and TRBJ1-1; D ambiguous. This CDR3 has 13 residues. Germline CDR1 and CDR2: SGHAT and FQDESV (reference sequence). V lost 4 bases, J lost 1 base, and 7 bases lay in between. CDR3 sequence reads: CASSSKPNTEAFF. As DNA, the CDR3 is TGTGCCAGCAGCTCCAAGCCGAACACTGAAGCTTTCTTT.

V and J are TRBV18 and TRBJ2-3; perhaps TRBD2 as D (5 bases). This CDR3 is 16 amino acids long. CDR1 and CDR2 from the germline V gene are KGHSH and LQKENI. Between the trimmed V and J ends, which lost 3 bases and 2 bases, there was a span of 15 bases. The CDR3 sequence: CASSPSLLGYTDTQYF. The CDR3 DNA follows: TGTGCCAGCTCACCTTCCCTACTAGGTTACACAGATACGCAGTATTTT.